This entry features one T cell receptor beta chain sequence. As yet, its antigen is unknown. Trimming removed 8 bases at V and 2 bases at J, with 10 bases between. This CDR3 spans 14 amino acids. CDR1 and CDR2 from the germline V gene are MNHNY and SVGAGI (reference sequence). The sample originates from a study of OX40 agonist ivuxolimab in advanced cancers. Findings and limits, study-wide: Expanded clones tended on average to be more numerous among CD8+ T cells than CD4+. Both blood CD4+ and CD8+ T cells showed clonal growth by week 6 at 0.1 to 3.0 mg/kg. Among the lowest peripheral clonal expansion occurred in 0.1-3.0 mg/kg partial responders.

Produced via immunoSEQ multiplex PCR; TCRdb's table is partial and in-frame only. Here the sample spans approximately 40,000 clones, roughly 88% being singletons. J is TRBJ1-6 and V is TRBV6-6; a weak D match, TRBD1 (6 bases). This specimen was CD4+ or CD8+ T cells sorted from blood, taken in a trial of the OX40 agonist ivuxolimab. The clonotype originates from an adult with an advanced solid tumor such as melanoma, head and neck, liver or kidney cancer. The DNA for the CDR3 is TGTGCCAGCGGTCGGGGGCCCTATAATTCACCCCTCCACTTT. This translates into CASGRGPYNSPLHF.